The clone carrying this TCR beta chain was seen repeatedly, ten times or more. Its antigen remains unknown. TCRdb reprocessed the 5' RACE reads via MiXCR and lists one record per CDR3 protein. The profile covers 200,000 to 250,000 distinct CDR3 sequences, with 6% to 8% appearing a single time and 12% to 15% taken by the ten largest. J was trimmed by 5 bases and V by 3 bases; bases with no gene match: 4. Germline CDR1 is KGHDR and CDR2 is SFDVKD. The CDR3 is 14 residues long. The data stem from a study of CD8 T cells in ankylosing spondylitis. Whole-study results and caveats: The clones that were linked to disease were reported to be significantly enriched in matched synovial fluid samples from ankylosing spondylitis patients. Several highly homologous variants made up a TCR beta motif, and this motif appeared characteristic of ankylosing spondylitis blood.

The receptor comes from a male donor with ankylosing spondylitis. Input material: blood, either unsorted or a sorted T cell fraction (not recorded which). This chain uses TRBV24-1 with TRBJ2-7; 9 nucleotides align to TRBD1. The CDR3 DNA sequence: TGTGCCACCAGTGATCAGGGACAGGGCCACGAGCAGTACTTC. Protein sequence: CATSDQGQGHEQYF.